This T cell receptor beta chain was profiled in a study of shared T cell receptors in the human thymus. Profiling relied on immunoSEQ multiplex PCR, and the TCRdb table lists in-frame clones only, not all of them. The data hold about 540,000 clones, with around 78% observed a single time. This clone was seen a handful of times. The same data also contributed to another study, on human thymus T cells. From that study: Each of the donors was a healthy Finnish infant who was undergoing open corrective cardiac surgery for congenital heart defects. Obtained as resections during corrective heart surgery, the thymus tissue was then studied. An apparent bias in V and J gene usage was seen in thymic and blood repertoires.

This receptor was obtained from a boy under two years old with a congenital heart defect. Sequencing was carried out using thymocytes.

The CDR3 is CASSLPTGEMNTEAFF. Written as DNA, the CDR3 is TGTGCCAGCAGTCTCCCGACTGGGGAGATGAACACTGAAGCTTTCTTT. The V call is TRBV28, the J call TRBJ1-1, with D hard to call. Germline-derived CDR1 and CDR2 are MDHEN and SYDVKM. V lost 5 bases and J lost 0, with 16 bases in between. This CDR3 region has 16 residues.